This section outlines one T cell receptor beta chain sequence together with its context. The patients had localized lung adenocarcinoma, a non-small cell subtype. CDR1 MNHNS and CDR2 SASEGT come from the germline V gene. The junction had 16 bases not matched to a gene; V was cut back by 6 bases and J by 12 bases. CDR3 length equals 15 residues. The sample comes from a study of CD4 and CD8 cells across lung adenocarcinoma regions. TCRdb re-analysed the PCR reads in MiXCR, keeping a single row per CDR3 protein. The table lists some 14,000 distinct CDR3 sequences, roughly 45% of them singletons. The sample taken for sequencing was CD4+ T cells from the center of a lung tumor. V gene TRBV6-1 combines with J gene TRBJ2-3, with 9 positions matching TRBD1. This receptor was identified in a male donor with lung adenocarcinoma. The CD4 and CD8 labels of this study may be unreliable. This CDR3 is CASSRTGEGKDIQYF. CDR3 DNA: TGTGCCAGCAGCCGGACAGGGGAAGGGAAAGATATTCAGTATTTT.